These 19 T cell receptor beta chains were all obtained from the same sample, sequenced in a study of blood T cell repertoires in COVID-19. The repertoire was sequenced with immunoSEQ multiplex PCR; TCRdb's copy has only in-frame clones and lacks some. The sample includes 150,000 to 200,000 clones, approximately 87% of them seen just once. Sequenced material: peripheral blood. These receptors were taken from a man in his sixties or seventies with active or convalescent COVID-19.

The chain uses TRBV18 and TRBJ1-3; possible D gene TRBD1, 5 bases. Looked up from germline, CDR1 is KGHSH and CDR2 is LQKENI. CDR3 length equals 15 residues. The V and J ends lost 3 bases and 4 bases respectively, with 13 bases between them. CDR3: CASSPDIGEGNTIYF. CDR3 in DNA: TGTGCCAGCTCACCGGACATAGGGGAAGGAAACACCATATATTTT. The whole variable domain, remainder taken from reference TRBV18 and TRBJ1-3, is NAGVMQNPRHLVRRRGQEARLRCSPMKGHSHVYWYRQLPEEGLKFMVYLQKENIIDESGMPKERFSAEFPKEGPSILRIQQVVRGDSAAYFCASSPDIGEGNTIYFGEGSWLTVV.

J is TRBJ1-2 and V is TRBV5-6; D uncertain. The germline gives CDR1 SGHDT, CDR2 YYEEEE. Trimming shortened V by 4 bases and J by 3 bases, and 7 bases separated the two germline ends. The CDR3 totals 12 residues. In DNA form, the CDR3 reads TGTGCCAGCAGCCCGGGTGACTATGGCTACACCTTC. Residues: CASSPGDYGYTF. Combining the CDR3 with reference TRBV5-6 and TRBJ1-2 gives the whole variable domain DAGVTQSPTHLIKTRGQQVTLRCSPKSGHDTVSWYQQALGQGPQFIFQYYEEEERQRGNFPDRFSGHQFPNYSSELNVNALLLGDSALYLCASSPGDYGYTFGSGTRLTVV.

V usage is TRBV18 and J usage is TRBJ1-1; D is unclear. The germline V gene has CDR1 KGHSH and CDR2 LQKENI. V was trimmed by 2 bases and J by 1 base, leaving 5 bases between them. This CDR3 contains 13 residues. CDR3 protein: CASSPGPNTEAFF. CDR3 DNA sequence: TGTGCCAGCTCACCAGGGCCGAACACTGAAGCTTTCTTT.

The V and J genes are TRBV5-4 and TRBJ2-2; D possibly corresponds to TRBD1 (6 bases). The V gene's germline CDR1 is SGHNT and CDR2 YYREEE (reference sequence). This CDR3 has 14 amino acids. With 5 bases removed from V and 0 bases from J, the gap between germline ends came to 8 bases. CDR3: CASRGQTNTGELFF. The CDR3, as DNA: TGTGCCAGCAGAGGACAGACGAACACCGGGGAGCTGTTTTTT.

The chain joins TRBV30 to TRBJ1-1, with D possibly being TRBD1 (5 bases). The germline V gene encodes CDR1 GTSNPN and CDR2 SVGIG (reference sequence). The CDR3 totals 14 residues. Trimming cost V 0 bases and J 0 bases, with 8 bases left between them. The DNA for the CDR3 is TGTGCCTGGAGTGTAGGGGTTATGAACACTGAAGCTTTCTTT. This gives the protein CAWSVGVMNTEAFF.

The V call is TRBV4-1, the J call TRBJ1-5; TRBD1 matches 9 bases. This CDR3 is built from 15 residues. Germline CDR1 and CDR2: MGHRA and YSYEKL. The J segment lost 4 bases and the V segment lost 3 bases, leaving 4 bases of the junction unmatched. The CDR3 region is CASSQPDRGNQPQHF. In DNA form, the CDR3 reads TGCGCCAGCAGCCAGCCGGACAGGGGTAATCAGCCCCAGCATTTT.

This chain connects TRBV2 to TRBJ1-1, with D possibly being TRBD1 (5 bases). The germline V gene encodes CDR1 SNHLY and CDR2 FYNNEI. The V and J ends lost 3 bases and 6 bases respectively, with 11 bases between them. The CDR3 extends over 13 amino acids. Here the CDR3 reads CASSDMGGAEAFF. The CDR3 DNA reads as TGTGCCAGCAGTGACATGGGGGGAGCTGAAGCTTTCTTT.

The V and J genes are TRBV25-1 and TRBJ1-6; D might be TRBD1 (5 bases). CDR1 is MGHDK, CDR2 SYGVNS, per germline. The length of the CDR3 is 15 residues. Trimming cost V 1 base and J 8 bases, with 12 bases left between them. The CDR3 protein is CASSEWQGMDSPLHF. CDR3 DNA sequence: TGTGCCAGCAGTGAATGGCAGGGTATGGATTCACCCCTCCACTTT.

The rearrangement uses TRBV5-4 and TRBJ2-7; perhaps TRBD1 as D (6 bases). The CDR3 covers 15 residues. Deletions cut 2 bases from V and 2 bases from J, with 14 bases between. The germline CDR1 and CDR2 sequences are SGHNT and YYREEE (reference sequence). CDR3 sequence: CASSFGTTGAYEQYF. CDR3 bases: TGTGCCAGCAGCTTCGGGACAACCGGCGCCTACGAGCAGTACTTC.

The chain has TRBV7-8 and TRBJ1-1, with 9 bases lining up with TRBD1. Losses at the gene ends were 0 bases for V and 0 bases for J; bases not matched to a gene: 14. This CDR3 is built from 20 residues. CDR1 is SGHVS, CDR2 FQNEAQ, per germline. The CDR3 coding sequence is TGTGCCAGCAGCTTAGCGGGACAGGGAGGGAGAACCGACATGAACACTGAAGCTTTCTTT. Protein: CASSLAGQGGRTDMNTEAFF.

The CDR3 spells CASSLQTGYYEQYF. CDR3 in DNA: TGTGCCAGCAGTTTACAGACAGGCTACTACGAGCAGTACTTC. The chain is built from TRBV27 and TRBJ2-7; weak D call: TRBD1 (6 bases). This CDR3 contains 14 residues. From germline, CDR1 is MNHEY and CDR2 SMNVEV (reference sequence). The V gene lost 2 bases and the J gene lost 3 bases, with 11 bases spanning the gap.

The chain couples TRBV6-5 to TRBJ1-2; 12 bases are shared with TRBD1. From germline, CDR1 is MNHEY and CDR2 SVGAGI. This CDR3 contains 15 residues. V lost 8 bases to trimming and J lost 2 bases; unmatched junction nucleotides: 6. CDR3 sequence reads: CASRDRGRPNYGYTF. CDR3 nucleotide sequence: TGTGCCAGCCGGGACAGGGGGCGTCCCAACTATGGCTACACCTTC.

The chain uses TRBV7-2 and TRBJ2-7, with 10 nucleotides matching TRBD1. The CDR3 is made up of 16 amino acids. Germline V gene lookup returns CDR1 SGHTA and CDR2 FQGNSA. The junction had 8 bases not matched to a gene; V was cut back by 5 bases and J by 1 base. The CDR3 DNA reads TGTGCCAGCAGCGCTCCGGGACAGGGGTATTCCTACGAGCAGTACTTC. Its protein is CASSAPGQGYSYEQYF.

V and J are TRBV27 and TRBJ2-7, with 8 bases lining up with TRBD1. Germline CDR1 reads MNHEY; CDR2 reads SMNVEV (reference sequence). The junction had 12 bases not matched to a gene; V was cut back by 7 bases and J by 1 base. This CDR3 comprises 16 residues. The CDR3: CASTGQGPPRSYEQYF. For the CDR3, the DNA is TGTGCCAGCACCGGACAGGGTCCTCCCAGGTCCTACGAGCAGTACTTC.

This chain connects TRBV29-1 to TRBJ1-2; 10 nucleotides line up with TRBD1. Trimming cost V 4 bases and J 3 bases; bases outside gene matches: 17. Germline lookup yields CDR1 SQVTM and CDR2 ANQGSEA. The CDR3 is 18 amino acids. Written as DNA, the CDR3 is TGCAGCGTTGGGGGTCTCCGGGACAGGGGACCGTCCTACTATGGCTACACCTTC. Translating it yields CSVGGLRDRGPSYYGYTF.

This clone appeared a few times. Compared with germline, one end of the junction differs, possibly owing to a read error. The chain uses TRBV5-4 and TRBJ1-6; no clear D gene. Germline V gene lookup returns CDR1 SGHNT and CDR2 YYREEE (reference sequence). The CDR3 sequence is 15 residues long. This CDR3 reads CASSSESADKSPLHF. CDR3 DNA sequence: TGTGCCAGCAGCTCGGAGTCTGCCGATAAGTCACCCCTCCACTTT.

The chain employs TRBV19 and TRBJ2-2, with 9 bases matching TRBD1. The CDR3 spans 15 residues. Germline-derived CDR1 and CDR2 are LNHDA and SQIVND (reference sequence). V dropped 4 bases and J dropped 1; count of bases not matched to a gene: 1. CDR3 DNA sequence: TGTGCCAGTAGTAGGACAGGGGTGAACACCGGGGAGCTGTTTTTT. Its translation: CASSRTGVNTGELFF.

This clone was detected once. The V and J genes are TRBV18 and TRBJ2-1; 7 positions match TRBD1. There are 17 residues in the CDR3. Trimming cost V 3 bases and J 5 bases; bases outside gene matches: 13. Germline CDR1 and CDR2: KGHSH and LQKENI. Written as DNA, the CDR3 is TGTGCCAGCTCACCGCAACAAGTAACCGGGACAGACAATGAGCAGTTCTTC. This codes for CASSPQQVTGTDNEQFF.

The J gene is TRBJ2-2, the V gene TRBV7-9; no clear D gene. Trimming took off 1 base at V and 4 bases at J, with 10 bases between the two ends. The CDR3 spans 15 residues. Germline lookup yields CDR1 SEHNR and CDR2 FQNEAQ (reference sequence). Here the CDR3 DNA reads TGTGCCAGCAGCTTAGAAGCGCCGAGCACCGGGGAGCTGTTTTTT. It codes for CASSLEAPSTGELFF.